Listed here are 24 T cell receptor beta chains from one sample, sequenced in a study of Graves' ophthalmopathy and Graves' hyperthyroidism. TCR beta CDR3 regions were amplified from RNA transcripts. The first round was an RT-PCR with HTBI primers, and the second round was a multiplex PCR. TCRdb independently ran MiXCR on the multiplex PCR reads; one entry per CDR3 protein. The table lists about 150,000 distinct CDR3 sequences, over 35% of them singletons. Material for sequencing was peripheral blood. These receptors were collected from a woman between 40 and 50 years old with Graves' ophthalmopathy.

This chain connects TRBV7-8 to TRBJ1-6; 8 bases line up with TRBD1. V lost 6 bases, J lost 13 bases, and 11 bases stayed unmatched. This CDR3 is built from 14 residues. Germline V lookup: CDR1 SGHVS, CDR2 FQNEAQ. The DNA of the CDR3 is TGTGCCAGCAGGTTGGGGACAGGAAGGTTCCCCCTCCACTTT. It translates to CASRLGTGRFPLHF. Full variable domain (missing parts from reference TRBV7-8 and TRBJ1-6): GAGVSQSPRYKVAKRGQDVALRCDPISGHVSLFWYQQALGQGPEFLTYFQNEAQLDKSGLPSDRFFAERPEGSVSTLKIQRTQQEDSAVYLCASRLGTGRFPLHFGNGTRLTVT.

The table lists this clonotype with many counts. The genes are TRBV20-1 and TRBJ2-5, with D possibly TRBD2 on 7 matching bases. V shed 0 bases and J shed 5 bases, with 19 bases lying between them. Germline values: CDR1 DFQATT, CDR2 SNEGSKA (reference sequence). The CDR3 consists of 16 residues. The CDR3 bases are TGCAGTGCTAGAGATACCCTCGGGGGGCGGGTGGAGACCCAGTACTTC. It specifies CSARDTLGGRVETQYF.

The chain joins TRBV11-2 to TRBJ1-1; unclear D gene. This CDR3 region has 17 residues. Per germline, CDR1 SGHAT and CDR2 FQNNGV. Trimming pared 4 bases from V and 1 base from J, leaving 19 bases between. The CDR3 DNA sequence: TGTGCCAGCAGCTCCCCCCGGGCAGGTCCCTCGAACACTGAAGCTTTCTTT. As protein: CASSSPRAGPSNTEAFF.

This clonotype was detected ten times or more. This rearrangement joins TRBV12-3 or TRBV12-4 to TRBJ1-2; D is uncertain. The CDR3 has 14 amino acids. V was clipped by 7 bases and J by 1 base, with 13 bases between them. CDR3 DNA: TGTGCCAGCACCTCTGGCGCGTTTAACTATGGCTACACCTTC. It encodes CASTSGAFNYGYTF.

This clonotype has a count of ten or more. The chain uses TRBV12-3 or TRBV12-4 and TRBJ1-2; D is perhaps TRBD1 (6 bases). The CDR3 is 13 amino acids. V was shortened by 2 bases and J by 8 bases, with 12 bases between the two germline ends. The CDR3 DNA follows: TGTGCCAGCAGTTTAAACAGGGTTCGGGGCTACACCTTC. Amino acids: CASSLNRVRGYTF.

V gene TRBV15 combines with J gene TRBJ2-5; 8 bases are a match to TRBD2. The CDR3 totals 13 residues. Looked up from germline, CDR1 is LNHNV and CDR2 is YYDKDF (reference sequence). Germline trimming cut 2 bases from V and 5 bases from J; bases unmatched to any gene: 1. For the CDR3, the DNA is TGTGCCACCAGCAGAATAGCGGGGGAGACCCAGTACTTC. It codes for CATSRIAGETQYF.

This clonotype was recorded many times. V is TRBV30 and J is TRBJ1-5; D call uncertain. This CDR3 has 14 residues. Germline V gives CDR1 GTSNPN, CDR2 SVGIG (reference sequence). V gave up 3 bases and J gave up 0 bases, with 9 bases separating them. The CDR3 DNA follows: TGTGCCTGGAGCTTGGGAGATAGCAATCAGCCCCAGCATTTT. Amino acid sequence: CAWSLGDSNQPQHF.

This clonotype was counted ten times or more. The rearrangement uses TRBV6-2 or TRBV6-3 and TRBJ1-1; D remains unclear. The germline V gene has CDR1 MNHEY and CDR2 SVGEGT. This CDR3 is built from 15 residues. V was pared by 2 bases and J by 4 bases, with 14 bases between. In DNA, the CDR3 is TGTGCCAGCAGTTACGGATTGGGGAAGGGCACTGAAGCTTTCTTT. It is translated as CASSYGLGKGTEAFF.

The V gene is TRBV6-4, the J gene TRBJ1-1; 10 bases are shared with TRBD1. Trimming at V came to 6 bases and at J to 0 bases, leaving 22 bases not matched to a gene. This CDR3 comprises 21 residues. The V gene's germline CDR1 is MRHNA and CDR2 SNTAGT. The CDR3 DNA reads TGTGCCAGCAGACCCCAACCGGGACAGGGGAGTGGTTCCCCAATGAACACTGAAGCTTTCTTT. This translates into CASRPQPGQGSGSPMNTEAFF.

The CDR3 DNA reads as TGTGCCAGCAGTCCCGTTCGGGACAGGGGGCGCGAAGTCTACGAGCAGTACTTC. Translated: CASSPVRDRGREVYEQYF. The V call is TRBV6-2 or TRBV6-3, the J call TRBJ2-7, with 12 bases lining up with TRBD1. V gave up 5 bases and J gave up 3 bases; unmatched junction bases: 14. The CDR3 loop spans 18 amino acids. Germline CDR1 and CDR2: MNHEY and SVGEGT.

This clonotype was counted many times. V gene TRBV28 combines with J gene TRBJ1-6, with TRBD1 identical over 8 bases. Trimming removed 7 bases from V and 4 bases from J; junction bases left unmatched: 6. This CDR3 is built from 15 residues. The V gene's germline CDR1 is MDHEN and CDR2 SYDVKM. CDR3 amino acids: CASNTGGGYNSPLHF. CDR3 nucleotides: TGTGCCAGCAATACAGGGGGGGGGTATAATTCACCCCTCCACTTT. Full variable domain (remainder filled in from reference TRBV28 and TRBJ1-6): DVKVTQSSRYLVKRTGEKVFLECVQDMDHENMFWYRQDPGLGLRLIYFSYDVKMKEKGDIPEGYSVSREKKERFSLILESASTNQTSMYLCASNTGGGYNSPLHFGNGTRLTVT.

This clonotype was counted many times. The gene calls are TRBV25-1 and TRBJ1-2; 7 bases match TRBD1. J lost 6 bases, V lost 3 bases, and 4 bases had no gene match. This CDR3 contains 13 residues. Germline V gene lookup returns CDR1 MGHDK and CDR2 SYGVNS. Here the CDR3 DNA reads TGTGCCAGCAGTGATCAGGGGGGAAATGGCTACACCTTC. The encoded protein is CASSDQGGNGYTF.

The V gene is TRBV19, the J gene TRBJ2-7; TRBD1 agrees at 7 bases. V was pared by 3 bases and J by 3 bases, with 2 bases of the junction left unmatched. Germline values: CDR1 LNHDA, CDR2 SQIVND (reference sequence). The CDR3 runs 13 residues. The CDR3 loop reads CASSMAGGYEQYF. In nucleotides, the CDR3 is TGTGCCAGTAGTATGGCAGGGGGCTACGAGCAGTACTTC.

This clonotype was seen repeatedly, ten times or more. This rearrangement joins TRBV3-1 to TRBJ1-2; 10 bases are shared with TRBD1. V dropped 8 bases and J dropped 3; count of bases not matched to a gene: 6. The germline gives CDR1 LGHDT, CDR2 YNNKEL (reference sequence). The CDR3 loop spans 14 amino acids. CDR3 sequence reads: CASGTGVKDYGYTF. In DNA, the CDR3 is TGTGCCAGCGGGACAGGGGTGAAGGACTATGGCTACACCTTC.

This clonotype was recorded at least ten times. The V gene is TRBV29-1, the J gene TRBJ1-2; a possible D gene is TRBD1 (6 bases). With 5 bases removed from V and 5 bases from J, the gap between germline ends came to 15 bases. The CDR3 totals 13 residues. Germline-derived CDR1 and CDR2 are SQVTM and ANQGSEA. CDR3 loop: CSVIFQQGYGYTF. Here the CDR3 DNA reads TGCAGCGTTATATTCCAACAGGGATATGGCTACACCTTC.

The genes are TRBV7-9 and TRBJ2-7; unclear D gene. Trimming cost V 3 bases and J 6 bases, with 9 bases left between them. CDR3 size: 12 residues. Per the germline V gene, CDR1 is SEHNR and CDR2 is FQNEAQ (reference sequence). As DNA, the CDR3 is TGTGCCAGCAGCTTGTCGACGGGCGAGCAGTACTTC. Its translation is CASSLSTGEQYF.

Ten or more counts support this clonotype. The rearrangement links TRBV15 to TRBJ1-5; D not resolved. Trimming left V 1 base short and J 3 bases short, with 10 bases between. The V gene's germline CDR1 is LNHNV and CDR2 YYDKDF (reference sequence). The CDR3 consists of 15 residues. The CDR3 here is CATSRGSQYNQPQHF. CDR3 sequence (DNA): TGTGCCACCAGCAGAGGGTCCCAGTACAATCAGCCCCAGCATTTT.

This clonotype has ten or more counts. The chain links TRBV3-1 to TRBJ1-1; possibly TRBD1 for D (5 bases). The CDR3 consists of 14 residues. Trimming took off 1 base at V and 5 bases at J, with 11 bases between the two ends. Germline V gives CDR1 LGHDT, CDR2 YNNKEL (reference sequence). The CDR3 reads CASSQVGGETEAFF. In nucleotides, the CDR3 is TGTGCCAGCAGCCAAGTGGGGGGGGAAACTGAAGCTTTCTTT.

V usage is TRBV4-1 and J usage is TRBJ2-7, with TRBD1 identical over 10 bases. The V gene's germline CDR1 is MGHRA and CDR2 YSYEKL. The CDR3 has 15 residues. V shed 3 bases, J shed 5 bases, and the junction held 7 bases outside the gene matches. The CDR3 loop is CASSQGTGDQNEQYF. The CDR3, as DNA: TGCGCCAGCAGCCAGGGGACAGGGGATCAAAACGAGCAGTACTTC.

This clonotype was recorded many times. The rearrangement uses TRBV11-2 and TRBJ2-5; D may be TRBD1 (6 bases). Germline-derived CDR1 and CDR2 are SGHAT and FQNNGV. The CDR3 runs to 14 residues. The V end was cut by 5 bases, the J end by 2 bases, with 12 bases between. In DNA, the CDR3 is TGTGCCAGCAGCCCCGTAACAGGGCAAGAGACCCAGTACTTC. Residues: CASSPVTGQETQYF.

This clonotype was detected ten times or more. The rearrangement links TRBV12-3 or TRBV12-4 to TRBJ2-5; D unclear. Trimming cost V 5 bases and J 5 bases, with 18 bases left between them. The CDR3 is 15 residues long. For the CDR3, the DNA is TGTGCCAGCAGTCCCCGCTCCGCAGGAGAGGAGACCCAGTACTTC. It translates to CASSPRSAGEETQYF.

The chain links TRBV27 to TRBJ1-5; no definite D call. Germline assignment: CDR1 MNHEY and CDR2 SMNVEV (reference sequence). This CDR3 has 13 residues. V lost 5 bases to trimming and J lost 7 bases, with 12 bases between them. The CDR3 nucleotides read TGTGCCAGCAGTCCCCCAAGTGGACAGCCCCAGCATTTT. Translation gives CASSPPSGQPQHF.

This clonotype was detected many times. The CDR3 region has the DNA TGTGCCAGCACCCCAGGGCAGACTAACTATGGCTACACCTTC. It is translated as CASTPGQTNYGYTF. The chain has TRBV28 and TRBJ1-2; D may be TRBD1 (5 bases). The V and J ends lost 7 bases and 0 bases respectively, with 12 bases between them. The CDR3 is made up of 14 amino acids. Germline assignment: CDR1 MDHEN and CDR2 SYDVKM.

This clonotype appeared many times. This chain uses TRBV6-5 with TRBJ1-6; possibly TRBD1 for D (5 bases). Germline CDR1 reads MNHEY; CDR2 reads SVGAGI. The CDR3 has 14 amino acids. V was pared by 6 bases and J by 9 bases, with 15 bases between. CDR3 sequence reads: CASRRGRGISPLHF. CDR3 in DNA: TGTGCCAGCAGACGGGGCCGGGGGATTTCACCCCTCCACTTT.